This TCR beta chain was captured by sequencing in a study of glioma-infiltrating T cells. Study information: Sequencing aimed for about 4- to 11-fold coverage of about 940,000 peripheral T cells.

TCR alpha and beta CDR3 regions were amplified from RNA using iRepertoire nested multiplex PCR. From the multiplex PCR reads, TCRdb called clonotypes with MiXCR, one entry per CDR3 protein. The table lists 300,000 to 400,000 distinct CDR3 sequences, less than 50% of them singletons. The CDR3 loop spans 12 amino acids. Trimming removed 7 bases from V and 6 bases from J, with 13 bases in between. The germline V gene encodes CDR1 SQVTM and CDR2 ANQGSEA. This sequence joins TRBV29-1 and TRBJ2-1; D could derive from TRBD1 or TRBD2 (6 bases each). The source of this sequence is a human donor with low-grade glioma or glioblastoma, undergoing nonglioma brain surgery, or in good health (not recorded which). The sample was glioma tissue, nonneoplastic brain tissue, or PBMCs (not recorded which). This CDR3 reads CSALGGLNEQFF. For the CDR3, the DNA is TGCAGCGCCCTTGGGGGGCTCAATGAGCAGTTCTTC.